This T cell receptor beta chain was identified in a study of T cells in Graves' hyperthyroidism and ophthalmopathy. Broader study findings: The model foresaw ophthalmopathy a median roughly 6 months prior to onset. Most clonotypes expanded in the thyroid (above 0.001) were also present in blood.

Diagnosis relied on clinical symptoms, serum thyroxine and TRAb, thyroid ultrasound and orbital computed tomography. The PBMCs had their origin in roughly 10 ml of fresh peripheral blood. CDR1 and CDR2 from the germline V gene are SGHTS and YDEGEE. The CDR3 sequence is 12 residues long. The V end lost 7 bases, the J end lost 2 bases, and 10 bases lay between the germline ends. This clonotype was detected a few times. Its antigen is not identified. Amplified regions were TCR beta CDR3 sequences from RNA transcripts. Primed by the HTBI set, a first-round RT-PCR was run on the TCR CDR3. TCRdb re-analysed the multiplex PCR reads in MiXCR, keeping a single row per CDR3 protein. The sample has about 350,000 distinct CDR3 sequences; 13% to 15% are singletons.

The chain recombines TRBV5-8 with TRBJ2-7, with D hard to call. The sample taken for sequencing was blood. This receptor was identified in a woman between 55 and 75 years old with Graves' ophthalmopathy. CDR3 sequence: CASPARTYEQYF. The CDR3 region has the DNA TGTGCCAGCCCCGCTCGGACCTACGAGCAGTACTTC.